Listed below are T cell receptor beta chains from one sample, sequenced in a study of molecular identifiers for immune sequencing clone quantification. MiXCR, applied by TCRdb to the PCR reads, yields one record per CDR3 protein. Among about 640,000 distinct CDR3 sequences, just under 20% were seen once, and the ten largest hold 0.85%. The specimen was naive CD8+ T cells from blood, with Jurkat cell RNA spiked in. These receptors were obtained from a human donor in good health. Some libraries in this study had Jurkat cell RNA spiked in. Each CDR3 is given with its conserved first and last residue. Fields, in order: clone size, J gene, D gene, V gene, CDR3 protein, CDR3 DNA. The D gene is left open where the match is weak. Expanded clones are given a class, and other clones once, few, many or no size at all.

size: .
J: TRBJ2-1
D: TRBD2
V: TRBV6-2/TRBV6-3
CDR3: CASGLAGVVYNEQFF
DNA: TGTGCCAGCGGTTTAGCGGGAGTGGTCTACAATGAGCAGTTCTTC

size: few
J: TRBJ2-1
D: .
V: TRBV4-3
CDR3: CASSQDRVRSSYNEQFF
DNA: TGCGCCAGCAGCCAAGATCGAGTCAGGAGCTCCTACAATGAGCAGTTCTTC

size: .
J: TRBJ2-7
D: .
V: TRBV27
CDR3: CASTESGKTYEQYF
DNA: TGTGCCAGCACCGAATCCGGGAAAACCTACGAGCAGTACTTC

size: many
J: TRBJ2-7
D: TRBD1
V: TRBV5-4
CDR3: CATTGTGTIEQYF
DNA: TGTGCCACCACCGGGACAGGGACCATCGAGCAGTACTTC

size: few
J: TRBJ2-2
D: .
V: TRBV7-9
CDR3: CASSQLPLTGELFF
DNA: TGTGCCAGCAGCCAGTTGCCGCTCACCGGGGAGCTGTTTTTT

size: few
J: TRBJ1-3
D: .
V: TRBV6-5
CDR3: CASSYSGYGNTIYF
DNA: TGTGCCAGCAGTTACTCCGGTTATGGAAACACCATATATTTT

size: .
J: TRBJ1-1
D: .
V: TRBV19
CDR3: CASSMGLVLNTEAFF
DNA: TGTGCCAGTAGTATGGGTTTGGTTTTGAACACTGAAGCTTTCTTT

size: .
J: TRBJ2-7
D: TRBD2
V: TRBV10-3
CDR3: CAISEGTSGRPPDEQYF
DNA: TGTGCCATCAGTGAGGGGACTAGCGGGAGACCCCCTGACGAGCAGTACTTC

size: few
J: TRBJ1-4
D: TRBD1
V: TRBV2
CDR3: CASSERTGGFPEKLFF
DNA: TGTGCCAGCAGTGAACGTACAGGGGGCTTCCCTGAAAAACTGTTTTTT

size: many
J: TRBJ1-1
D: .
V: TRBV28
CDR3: CASSIPGAGLMNTEAFF
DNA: TGTGCCAGCAGTATCCCCGGGGCAGGGCTAATGAACACTGAAGCTTTCTTT

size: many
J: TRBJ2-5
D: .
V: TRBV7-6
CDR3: CASSLADGTQYF
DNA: TGTGCCAGCAGCTTGGCCGACGGGACCCAGTACTTC

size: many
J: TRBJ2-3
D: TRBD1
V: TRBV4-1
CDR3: CASSHSGQGPDTQYF
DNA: TGCGCCAGCAGCCATTCGGGACAGGGTCCAGATACGCAGTATTTT

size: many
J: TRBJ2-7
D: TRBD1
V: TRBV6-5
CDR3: CASSLLTGGSYEQYF
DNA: TGTGCCAGCAGTCTACTGACAGGGGGATCGTACGAGCAGTACTTC

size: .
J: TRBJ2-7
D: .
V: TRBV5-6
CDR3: CASSLNYRQGGYEQYF
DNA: TGTGCCAGCAGCTTGAACTACCGACAGGGAGGCTACGAGCAGTACTTC

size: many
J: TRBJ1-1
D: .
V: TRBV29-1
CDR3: CSVLGANTEAFF
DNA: TGCAGCGTTCTTGGGGCCAACACTGAAGCTTTCTTT

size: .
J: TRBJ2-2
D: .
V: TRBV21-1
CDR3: CASSTGLVRTGELFF
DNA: TGTGCCAGCAGCACGGGCTTAGTGAGGACCGGGGAGCTGTTTTTT

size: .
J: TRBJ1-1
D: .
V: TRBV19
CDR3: CASGMGVAAEAFF
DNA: TGTGCCAGTGGAATGGGTGTCGCGGCGGAAGCTTTCTTT

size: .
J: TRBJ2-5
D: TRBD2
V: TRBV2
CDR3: CASTTPPSGGAGETQYF
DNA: TGTGCCAGCACCACACCTCCTAGCGGGGGGGCCGGGGAGACCCAGTACTTC

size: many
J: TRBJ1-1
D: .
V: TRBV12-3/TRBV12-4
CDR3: CASSLVMVEAFF
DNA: TGTGCCAGCAGCTTAGTCATGGTAGAAGCTTTCTTT

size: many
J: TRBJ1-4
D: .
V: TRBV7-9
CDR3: CASSPFARGETNEKLFF
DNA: TGTGCCAGCAGCCCCTTTGCGAGGGGGGAAACTAATGAAAAACTGTTTTTT

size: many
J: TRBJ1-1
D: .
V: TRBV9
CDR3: CASSVVPRTEAFF
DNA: TGTGCCAGCAGCGTAGTTCCCAGGACTGAAGCTTTCTTT

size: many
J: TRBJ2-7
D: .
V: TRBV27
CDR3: CASSLRPSSYEQYF
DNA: TGTGCCAGCAGTTTGCGCCCCTCCTCCTACGAGCAGTACTTC

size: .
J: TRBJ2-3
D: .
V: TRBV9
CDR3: CASSVVSGGGDTQYF
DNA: TGTGCCAGCAGCGTAGTTAGCGGAGGGGGAGATACGCAGTATTTT

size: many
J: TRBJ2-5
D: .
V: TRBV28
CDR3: CASSFSRVGLAQYF
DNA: TGTGCCAGCAGTTTTAGTAGAGTCGGGTTGGCCCAGTACTTC

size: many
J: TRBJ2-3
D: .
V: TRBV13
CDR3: CASGGNDLGTDTQYF
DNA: TGTGCCAGCGGGGGGAACGACCTTGGCACAGATACGCAGTATTTT

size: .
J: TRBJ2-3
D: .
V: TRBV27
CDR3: CASSPRGPGRTDTQYF
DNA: TGTGCCAGCAGCCCCCGGGGCCCCGGTAGAACAGATACGCAGTATTTT

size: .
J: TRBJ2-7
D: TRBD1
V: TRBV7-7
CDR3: CVSSLGQGGEQYF
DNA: TGTGTCAGCAGCTTAGGACAGGGCGGTGAGCAGTACTTC

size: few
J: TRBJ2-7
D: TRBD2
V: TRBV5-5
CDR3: CASSSLLGLAAYEQYF
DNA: TGTGCCAGCAGCTCTTTACTGGGACTAGCGGCCTACGAGCAGTACTTC

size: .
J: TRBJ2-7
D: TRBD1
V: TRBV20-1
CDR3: CSAREGDSVYEQYF
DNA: TGCAGTGCTAGAGAGGGGGACAGTGTCTACGAGCAGTACTTC

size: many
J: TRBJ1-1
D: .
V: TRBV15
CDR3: CATRPTGSSEAFF
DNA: TGTGCCACCAGACCTACAGGGAGCTCTGAAGCTTTCTTT

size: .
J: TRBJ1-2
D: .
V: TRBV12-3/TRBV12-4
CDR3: CASSGTRVGYGYTF
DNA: TGTGCCAGCAGTGGGACAAGGGTTGGCTATGGCTACACCTTC

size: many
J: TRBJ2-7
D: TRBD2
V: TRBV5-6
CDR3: CASSLVSSGRLGHEQYF
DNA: TGTGCCAGCAGCTTGGTGTCTAGCGGGAGGCTAGGTCACGAGCAGTACTTC

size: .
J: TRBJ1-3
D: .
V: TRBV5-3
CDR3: CASSGTQGSGNTVYF
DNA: TGTGCCAGCAGCGGAACACAGGGCTCTGGAAACACCGTATATTTT

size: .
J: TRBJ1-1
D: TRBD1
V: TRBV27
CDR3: CASSSFPQGQEPNAEAFF
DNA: TGTGCTAGCAGTTCCTTCCCCCAGGGACAGGAGCCGAACGCTGAAGCTTTCTTT

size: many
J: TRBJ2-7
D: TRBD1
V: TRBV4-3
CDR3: CASSQVRTGSYEQYF
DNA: TGCGCCAGCAGCCAAGTGAGGACAGGGTCCTACGAGCAGTACTTC

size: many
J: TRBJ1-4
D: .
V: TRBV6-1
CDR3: CASSDLTESEKLFF
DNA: TGTGCCAGCAGTGACTTGACAGAGAGTGAAAAACTGTTTTTT

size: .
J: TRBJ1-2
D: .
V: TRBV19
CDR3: CASSGPTPMDSRGYGYTF
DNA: TGTGCCAGTAGCGGCCCGACCCCGATGGATTCGCGAGGCTATGGCTACACCTTC

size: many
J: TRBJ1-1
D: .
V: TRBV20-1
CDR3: CSAISGEAFF
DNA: TGCAGTGCAATTTCAGGTGAAGCTTTCTTT

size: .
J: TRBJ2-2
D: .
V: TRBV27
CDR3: CVSSLSGFSGELFF
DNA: TGTGTCAGCAGTTTATCCGGGTTCAGCGGGGAGCTGTTTTTT

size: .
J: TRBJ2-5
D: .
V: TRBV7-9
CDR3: CASSPYPGGTQETQYF
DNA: TGTGCCAGCAGCCCTTATCCAGGGGGGACCCAAGAGACCCAGTACTTC

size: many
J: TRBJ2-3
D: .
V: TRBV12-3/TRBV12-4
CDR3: CASSLAASTDTQYF
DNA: TGTGCCAGCAGCTTGGCGGCTAGCACAGATACGCAGTATTTT

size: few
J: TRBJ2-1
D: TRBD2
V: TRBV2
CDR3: CASRGGSGGEQFF
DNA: TGTGCCAGCAGGGGCGGGAGTGGAGGTGAGCAGTTCTTC

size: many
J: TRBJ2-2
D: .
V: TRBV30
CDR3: CAWSEVYTGELFF
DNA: TGTGCCTGGAGTGAAGTATACACCGGGGAGCTGTTTTTT

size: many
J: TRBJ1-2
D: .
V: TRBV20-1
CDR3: CSARSTEVNYGYTF
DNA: TGCAGTGCTAGATCGACAGAAGTTAACTATGGCTACACCTTC

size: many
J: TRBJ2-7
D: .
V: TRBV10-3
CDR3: CAISATASYEQYF
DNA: TGTGCCATCAGTGCGACGGCTTCCTACGAGCAGTACTTC

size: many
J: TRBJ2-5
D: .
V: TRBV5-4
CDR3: CASSLVLGDETQYF
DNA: TGTGCCAGCAGCTTGGTATTAGGGGATGAGACCCAGTACTTC

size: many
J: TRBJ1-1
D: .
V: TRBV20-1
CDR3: CSARVGGEGKNTEAFF
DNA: TGCAGTGCTAGAGTGGGGGGTGAGGGCAAGAACACTGAAGCTTTCTTT

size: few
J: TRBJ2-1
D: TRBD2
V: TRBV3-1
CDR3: CASSQEAGVFYNEQFF
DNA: TGTGCCAGCAGCCAGGAAGCGGGAGTTTTCTACAATGAGCAGTTCTTC

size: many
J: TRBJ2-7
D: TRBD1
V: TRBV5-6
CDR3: CASSGDSPYEQYF
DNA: TGTGCCAGCAGCGGGGACAGCCCGTACGAGCAGTACTTC

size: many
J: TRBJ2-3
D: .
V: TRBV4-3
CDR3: CASSQDRDKSTDTQYF
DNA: TGCGCCAGCAGCCAAGATCGGGACAAGTCAACAGATACGCAGTATTTT

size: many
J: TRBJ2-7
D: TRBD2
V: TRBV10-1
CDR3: CASSESRQAGDQYF
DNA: TGCGCCAGCAGTGAGTCACGACAAGCGGGGGATCAGTACTTC

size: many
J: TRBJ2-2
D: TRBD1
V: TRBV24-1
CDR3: CATRQGTGELFF
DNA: TGTGCCACAAGACAGGGGACCGGGGAGCTGTTTTTT

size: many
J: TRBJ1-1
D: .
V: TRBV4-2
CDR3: CASSQEGLGRNTEAFF
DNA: TGTGCCAGCAGCCAAGAAGGTTTGGGCCGGAACACTGAAGCTTTCTTT